This T cell receptor beta chain was profiled in a study of T cell repertoires in ileal Crohn's disease. For the study at large: Surgery for a complication: stricturing in 61%, penetrating in roughly 39%. About half received postoperative treatment, roughly ten with thiopurines and 15 to 20 anti-TNF. Study-wide results and caveats: Sorted CD8 T cells held more high-frequency clones than CD4.

This CDR3 is built from 13 residues. J was trimmed by 4 bases and V by 5 bases; bases with no gene match: 5. Germline CDR1 and CDR2: SGDLS and YYNGEE. The protocol was immunoSEQ multiplex PCR, while the TCRdb copy is restricted to in-frame clones and leaves out a portion. Counted here are nearly 11,000 clones, around 79% occurring once; the ten biggest clones make up approximately 7%. With respect to this clone: Its matching antigen is unknown.

As to time point: neoterminal ileum biopsy at postoperative endoscopy, about 6 months after surgery. Included were adult ileal or ileocolonic Crohn's patients indicated for ileocolonic resection. The chain has TRBV9 and TRBJ1-1, with 7 positions matching TRBD1. The sequenced sample consisted of ileal tissue. This receptor was identified in an adult with Crohn's disease. The CDR3: CASRPTGPTEAFF. Written as DNA, the CDR3 is TGTGCCAGCAGACCGACAGGGCCCACTGAAGCTTTCTTT.